A single sample gave rise to the 13 T cell receptor beta chains below, sequenced in a study of T cells after yellow fever vaccination. TCRdb reanalysed the 5' RACE reads using MiXCR and keeps one entry per CDR3 protein. The repertoire includes some 100,000 distinct CDR3 sequences, roughly 8.2% of them detected once, and 16% sits in the top ten. The starting material was CD8+ T cells not binding an NS4B(214-222) dextramer, sorted from PBMCs, obtained less than 18 days after the first yellow fever vaccination. These receptors came from a man aged 18 to 30 who received the YFV17D yellow fever vaccine.

The V and J genes are TRBV19 and TRBJ2-3, with D possibly matching TRBD1 (6 bases). V was clipped by 7 bases and J by 4 bases, with 12 bases between them. The CDR3 has 13 amino acids. CDR1 is LNHDA, CDR2 SQIVND, per germline (reference sequence). In DNA form, the CDR3 reads TGTGCCAGTACGACACAGGGAGCAGATACGCAGTATTTT. This codes for CASTTQGADTQYF.

This clonotype was detected a few times. V is TRBV19 and J is TRBJ2-1; 7 nucleotides agree with TRBD2. Germline trimming cut 7 bases from V and 5 bases from J; bases unmatched to any gene: 8. The germline V gene encodes CDR1 LNHDA and CDR2 SQIVND (reference sequence). The CDR3 runs to 14 residues. CDR3 in amino acids: CASNNGGLHNEQFF. The CDR3 DNA reads as TGTGCCAGTAATAACGGGGGACTACACAATGAGCAGTTCTTC.

The rearrangement links TRBV20-1 to TRBJ1-2; D ambiguous. Germline loops: CDR1 DFQATT, CDR2 SNEGSKA (reference sequence). The CDR3 runs 14 residues. The V end was cut by 0 bases, the J end by 3 bases, with 11 bases between. As DNA, the CDR3 is TGCAGTGCTAGAGATCTCGCGGGGTACTATGGCTACACCTTC. Protein product: CSARDLAGYYGYTF.

The J gene is TRBJ1-5, the V gene TRBV20-1, with 7 nucleotides matching TRBD1. V was pared by 1 base and J by 4 bases, with 7 bases of the junction left unmatched. The germline V gene encodes CDR1 DFQATT and CDR2 SNEGSKA (reference sequence). The CDR3 totals 15 residues. Here the CDR3 DNA reads TGCAGTGCTAGAGTTGTAGGGGGCACGAATCAGCCCCAGCATTTT. Translation gives CSARVVGGTNQPQHF.

V usage is TRBV7-9 and J usage is TRBJ1-1; no clear D gene. CDR1 SEHNR and CDR2 FQNEAQ come from the germline V gene (reference sequence). V was clipped by 4 bases and J by 1 base, with 7 bases between them. This CDR3 contains 13 residues. The CDR3 loop reads CASSSRPNTEAFF. In DNA, the CDR3 is TGTGCCAGCAGCTCCCGACCGAACACTGAAGCTTTCTTT. Full variable domain (remainder filled in from reference TRBV7-9 and TRBJ1-1): DTGVSQNPRHKITKRGQNVTFRCDPISEHNRLYWYRQTLGQGPEFLTYFQNEAQLEKSRLLSDRFSAERPKGSFSTLEIQRTEQGDSAMYLCASSSRPNTEAFFGQGTRLTVV.

This clonotype has only a few counts. The chain employs TRBV15 and TRBJ1-1; D may be TRBD1 (6 bases). V dropped 2 bases and J dropped 0 bases, with 13 bases sitting between them. Germline V gene lookup returns CDR1 LNHNV and CDR2 YYDKDF (reference sequence). This CDR3 has 16 residues. CDR3 in DNA: TGTGCCACCAGCAGATTGGGACAAGGCATGAACACTGAAGCTTTCTTT. This gives the protein CATSRLGQGMNTEAFF.

This clonotype was detected ten times or more. The J gene is TRBJ2-2, the V gene TRBV4-1; 8 bases are shared with TRBD2. Germline V gives CDR1 MGHRA, CDR2 YSYEKL. Trimming cost V 4 bases and J 5 bases; bases outside gene matches: 9. The CDR3 consists of 16 residues. CDR3 nucleotide sequence: TGCGCCAGCAGCCGAATGGCGGGACTAGAAACCGGGGAGCTGTTTTTT. Translation gives CASSRMAGLETGELFF.

This clonotype appeared many times. The chain uses TRBV13 and TRBJ2-5; the D gene is possibly TRBD1 (6 bases). CDR1 is PRHDT, CDR2 FYEKMQ, per germline (reference sequence). The CDR3 totals 13 residues. Trimming left V 5 bases short and J 3 bases short, with 10 bases between. The CDR3 region is CASSPRTEETQYF. The CDR3 nucleotides read TGTGCCAGCAGCCCTCGGACAGAAGAGACCCAGTACTTC.

This clonotype was detected only a few times. The CDR3 region is CASGLGEDGNTIYF. CDR3 bases: TGTGCTAGTGGTTTGGGGGAAGACGGAAACACCATATATTTT. This sequence joins TRBV12-5 and TRBJ1-3; D gene ambiguous. Germline loops: CDR1 LGHNT, CDR2 FRNRAP. V gave up 1 base and J gave up 4 bases, with 8 bases separating them. This CDR3 comprises 14 residues. The full variable domain, in which reference TRBV12-5 and TRBJ1-3 provide the parts outside the CDR3, is DARVTQTPRHKVTEMGQEVTMRCQPILGHNTVFWYRQTMMQGLELLAYFRNRAPLDDSGMPKDRFSAEMPDATLATLKIQPSEPRDSAVYFCASGLGEDGNTIYFGEGSWLTVV.

CDR3 sequence: CATHWGFAAFF. Written as DNA, the CDR3 is TGTGCCACCCATTGGGGGTTTGCAGCTTTCTTT. J is TRBJ1-1 and V is TRBV6-5; tentative D call: TRBD1 (5 bases). There are 11 residues in the CDR3. Germline CDR1 MNHEY, CDR2 SVGAGI. The germline V and J ends were trimmed by 10 bases and 10 bases, with 16 bases remaining between them.

The CDR3 protein is CSARSPWDTRSYEQYF. The CDR3 DNA is TGCAGTGCGAGGTCTCCTTGGGACACTCGTTCCTACGAGCAGTACTTC. The J gene is TRBJ2-7, the V gene TRBV20-1; perhaps TRBD1 as D (6 bases). V was pared by 6 bases and J by 1 base, with 22 bases between. The length of the CDR3 is 16 residues. CDR1 DFQATT and CDR2 SNEGSKA come from the germline V gene (reference sequence).

This chain uses TRBV24-1 with TRBJ1-5; D uncertain. CDR1 is KGHDR and CDR2 is SFDVKD in the germline V gene. The CDR3 runs 13 residues. The CDR3 DNA is TGTGCTCCCGCCGGGTGGAGCAATCAGCCCCAGCATTTT. Residues: CAPAGWSNQPQHF.

This clonotype was found many times. The chain carries TRBV7-9 and TRBJ2-2; no clear D. The CDR3 consists of 12 residues. Per the germline V gene, CDR1 is SEHNR and CDR2 is FQNEAQ (reference sequence). V lost 5 bases, J lost 3 bases, and 4 bases lay in between. In DNA, the CDR3 is TGTGCCAGCAGCCTTGACACCGGGGAGCTGTTTTTT. Its translation is CASSLDTGELFF. Drawing the rest from reference TRBV7-9 and TRBJ2-2, the complete variable domain is DTGVSQNPRHKITKRGQNVTFRCDPISEHNRLYWYRQTLGQGPEFLTYFQNEAQLEKSRLLSDRFSAERPKGSFSTLEIQRTEQGDSAMYLCASSLDTGELFFGEGSRLTVL.